This T cell receptor (beta chain) emerged from a study of blood T cell repertoires in COVID-19. From germline, CDR1 is MDHEN and CDR2 SYDVKM. This CDR3 spans 15 amino acids. V lost 8 bases to trimming and J lost 0 bases; unmatched junction nucleotides: 7. Authors' analysis steps: Amplification of reference gene primers was used by the study to estimate nucleated cell counts. Only in-frame clones appear in the TCRdb table, and some are missing; sequencing was by immunoSEQ multiplex PCR. The V and J calls and clone size were taken over from that table, and D and trimming were inferred from the DNA. The table records 250,000 or so clones, 80% to 90% of them present only once.

The source is a man aged 55 to 70 with acute or convalescent COVID-19. Sequenced: peripheral blood. The V call is TRBV28, the J call TRBJ2-4, with 7 positions matching TRBD2. DNA of the CDR3: TGTGCCAGCGCCGAAGCGGGGCCAGCCAAAAACATTCAGTACTTC. Translating it yields CASAEAGPAKNIQYF.